The 21 T cell receptor beta chains in this list originate from one sample, sequenced in a study of blood T cell repertoires in COVID-19. Sequenced by immunoSEQ multiplex PCR; TCRdb stores in-frame clones only, minus some. The data contain just under 55,000 clones, 90% of them singletons. The sequenced sample consisted of peripheral blood. Receptor source: a woman in her thirties or forties with active COVID-19.

This sequence joins TRBV5-6 and TRBJ2-1, with TRBD2 matching 12 bases. Unmatched junction bases numbered 3, after V lost 0 bases and J lost 8 bases. The CDR3 is 15 residues long. The V gene's germline CDR1 is SGHDT and CDR2 YYEEEE. In DNA form, the CDR3 reads TGTGCCAGCAGCTTGGAGCTAGCGGGGGGGCATGAGCAGTTCTTC. This translates into CASSLELAGGHEQFF. The whole variable domain, filled in from reference TRBV5-6 and TRBJ2-1, reads DAGVTQSPTHLIKTRGQQVTLRCSPKSGHDTVSWYQQALGQGPQFIFQYYEEEERQRGNFPDRFSGHQFPNYSSELNVNALLLGDSALYLCASSLELAGGHEQFFGPGTRLTVL.

The gene calls are TRBV21-1 and TRBJ2-5; the D call of TRBD2 is as the table states it, not checked on the DNA. TRBV21-1 constitutes a pseudogene. The CDR3 runs 14 residues. In DNA, the CDR3 is TGTGCCAGCAGCAAAGCGCGTGATCGGGAGACCCAGTACTTC. Its protein product is CASSKARDRETQYF.

The chain is built from TRBV5-1 and TRBJ2-3, with 14 bases lining up with TRBD2. The CDR3 length is 16 residues. Germline trimming cut 4 bases from V and 4 bases from J; bases unmatched to any gene: 5. Germline values: CDR1 SGHRS, CDR2 YFSETQ. This CDR3 reads CASSLRTSGGSDTQYF. DNA of the CDR3: TGCGCCAGCAGCCTAAGGACTAGCGGGGGGTCAGATACGCAGTATTTT.

This chain uses TRBV4-1 with TRBJ1-5, with D perhaps TRBD1 (5 bases). The ends were cut back, 4 bases at V and 7 bases at J, with 14 bases in the middle. The germline CDR1 and CDR2 sequences are MGHRA and YSYEKL. The CDR3 has 14 amino acids. The CDR3 loop reads CASSRTDQGQPQHF. The CDR3 bases are TGCGCCAGCAGCCGAACGGACCAGGGCCAGCCCCAGCATTTT.

This chain links TRBV19 with TRBJ2-7, with 8 bases matching TRBD1. The CDR3 is made up of 16 amino acids. Germline V lookup: CDR1 LNHDA, CDR2 SQIVND (reference sequence). The ends lost 1 base at V and 2 bases at J; junction bases unmatched: 7. In nucleotides, the CDR3 is TGTGCCAGTAGTATAGGGACAGGGCCATTCGCCTACGAGCAGTACTTC. It codes for CASSIGTGPFAYEQYF.

The chain couples TRBV6-2 or TRBV6-3 to TRBJ1-6; no reliable D call. The germline CDR1 and CDR2 sequences are MNHEY and SVGEGT. The CDR3 runs to 13 residues. Deletions cut 2 bases from V and 10 bases from J, with 9 bases between. CDR3 region: CASSYPSQSPLHF. CDR3 sequence (DNA): TGTGCCAGCAGTTACCCCTCCCAGTCACCCCTCCACTTT.

J is TRBJ2-2 and V is TRBV9; 13 bases agree with TRBD2. Germline assignment: CDR1 SGDLS and CDR2 YYNGEE. The CDR3 loop spans 20 amino acids. J gave up 2 bases and V 3 bases, and 13 bases lay outside the gene matches. CDR3 DNA sequence: TGTGCCAGCAGCGGGACCCGACGACTAGCGGGGGGCGGAAACACCGGGGAGCTGTTTTTT. It encodes CASSGTRRLAGGGNTGELFF.

The CDR3 nucleotides are TGTGCCAGTAGTATATCCAGTTCAGGAGGTGAAGCTTTCTTT. This sequence encodes CASSISSSGGEAFF. The rearrangement joins TRBV19 to TRBJ1-1, with D uncertain. Trimming took 2 bases from V and 7 from J, leaving 14 bases between them. The germline V gene encodes CDR1 LNHDA and CDR2 SQIVND (reference sequence). CDR3 length: 14 residues.

The chain combines TRBV6-5 with TRBJ1-5, with TRBD1 identical over 7 bases. In germline, CDR1 is MNHEY, CDR2 SVGAGI. The CDR3 loop spans 14 amino acids. The J segment lost 6 bases and the V segment lost 5 bases, leaving 7 bases of the junction unmatched. The DNA of the CDR3 is TGTGCCAGCAGTACTGACAGGGTTGGTCAGCCCCAGCATTTT. Translated: CASSTDRVGQPQHF.

The chain employs TRBV7-8 and TRBJ1-5; 7 nucleotides align to TRBD1. J was trimmed by 7 bases and V by 3 bases; bases with no gene match: 12. The CDR3 spans 16 residues. CDR1 is SGHVS and CDR2 is FQNEAQ in the germline V gene. In DNA form, the CDR3 reads TGTGCCAGCAGCTTTTCCAGGGGGAAGCGGGAGCAGCCCCAGCATTTT. Protein: CASSFSRGKREQPQHF.

The rearrangement uses TRBV29-1 and TRBJ2-6; TRBD1 agrees at 7 bases. Trimming took 0 bases from V and 5 from J; bases not matched to a gene: 16. The V gene's germline CDR1 is SQVTM and CDR2 ANQGSEA. This CDR3 is built from 19 residues. CDR3 region: CSVEDQDRSTGIWANVLTF. CDR3 nucleotides: TGCAGCGTTGAAGATCAGGACAGGAGTACTGGGATCTGGGCCAACGTCCTGACTTTC. Filled out from reference TRBV29-1 and TRBJ2-6, the complete variable domain reads SAVISQKPSRDICQRGTSLTIQCQVDSQVTMMFWYRQQPGQSLTLIATANQGSEATYESGFVIDKFPISRPNLTFSTLTVSNMSPEDSSIYLCSVEDQDRSTGIWANVLTFGAGSRLTVL.

The sample holds a few counts of this clone. The rearrangement links TRBV3-1 (or the pseudogene TRBV3-2) to TRBJ2-7; a weak D match, TRBD1 (5 bases). Trimming shortened V by 0 bases and J by 2 bases, and 14 bases separated the two germline ends. Germline CDR1 reads LGHDT; CDR2 reads YNNKEL (reference sequence). The CDR3 length is 16 residues. CDR3 coding DNA: TGTGCCAGCAGCCAAGATTTCGGAATGGGGCCCTACGAGCAGTACTTC. It codes for CASSQDFGMGPYEQYF.

This chain links TRBV10-3 with TRBJ1-2, with 10 bases matching TRBD1. This CDR3 has 17 amino acids. J gave up 2 bases and V 3 bases, and 9 bases lay outside the gene matches. Germline V CDR1 and CDR2: ENHRY, SYGVKD. CDR3 in DNA: TGTGCCATCAGTGAAAGTCTTGGGACAGGGGAGAACTATGGCTACACCTTC. This gives the protein CAISESLGTGENYGYTF.

CDR3 in amino acids: CAWRAGSDNSPLHF. CDR3 sequence (DNA): TGTGCCTGGAGAGCGGGTTCGGATAATTCACCCCTCCACTTT. V and J are TRBV30 and TRBJ1-6; D is uncertain. Germline V gene sequence: CDR1 GTSNPN, CDR2 SVGIG (reference sequence). Trimming pared 3 bases from V and 5 bases from J, leaving 11 bases between. CDR3 size: 14 residues.

V usage is TRBV12-5 and J usage is TRBJ1-2, with D possibly TRBD1 on 6 matching bases. The CDR3 length is 13 residues. Germline V CDR1 and CDR2: LGHNT, FRNRAP. Trimming pared 6 bases from V and 4 bases from J, leaving 12 bases between. CDR3 sequence: CASGKQGFYGYTF. The CDR3, as DNA: TGTGCTAGTGGGAAACAGGGTTTCTATGGCTACACCTTC.

In its sample, this clone was seen once. The CDR3 loop is CASSSIGTSGYTDTQYF. The CDR3 region has the DNA TGTGCCAGCAGCTCGATAGGGACTAGCGGTTACACAGATACGCAGTATTTT. This rearrangement joins TRBV7-9 to TRBJ2-3; 11 bases are shared with TRBD2. The V gene's germline CDR1 is SEHNR and CDR2 FQNEAQ (reference sequence). The ends lost 4 bases at V and 2 bases at J; junction bases unmatched: 8. The CDR3 is 17 residues long.

This clone came up once. The chain uses TRBV9 and TRBJ2-5; TRBD2 matches at 15 bases. Germline V lookup: CDR1 SGDLS, CDR2 YYNGEE. Trimming at V came to 2 bases and at J to 0 bases, leaving 5 bases not matched to a gene. This CDR3 has 18 residues. CDR3 sequence reads: CASSVGTSGGTYQETQYF. The CDR3 DNA is TGTGCCAGCAGCGTCGGGACTAGCGGGGGGACATACCAAGAGACCCAGTACTTC.

This clone was counted between two and nine times. V usage is TRBV11-3 and J usage is TRBJ2-2, with 8 bases fitting TRBD1. V was pared by 3 bases and J by 5 bases, with 5 bases of the junction left unmatched. Germline CDR1 reads SGHNT; CDR2 reads YENEEA. This CDR3 has 15 amino acids. The CDR3: CASSLSTGVTGELFF. The CDR3, as DNA: TGTGCCAGCAGCTTGTCGACAGGGGTTACCGGGGAGCTGTTTTTT.

CDR3 in amino acids: CAIAETSGGGETQYF. DNA of the CDR3: TGTGCCATCGCCGAGACTAGCGGGGGGGGAGAGACCCAGTACTTC. The chain carries TRBV11-2 and TRBJ2-5; 14 bases fit TRBD2. Germline V lookup: CDR1 SGHAT, CDR2 FQNNGV. The CDR3 is made up of 15 amino acids. The V gene end was trimmed by 10 bases and the J gene end by 4 bases; junction bases not matched to a gene: 8.

The gene calls are TRBV6-6 and TRBJ2-1; 7 nucleotides agree with TRBD2. Per germline, CDR1 MNHNY and CDR2 SVGAGI (reference sequence). This CDR3 is built from 14 residues. V trimming: 1 base; J trimming: 5 bases; junction bases outside the gene matches: 2. CDR3 bases: TGTGCCAGCAGTTACTTCCGGGGGGACAATGAGCAGTTCTTC. Its translation: CASSYFRGDNEQFF.

This chain joins TRBV5-1 and TRBJ2-1, with 9 nucleotides matching TRBD1. The V gene end was trimmed by 4 bases and the J gene end by 2 bases; junction bases not matched to a gene: 7. CDR3 length equals 16 residues. From germline, CDR1 is SGHRS and CDR2 YFSETQ. This CDR3 reads CASSPRQGVAYNEQFF. CDR3 coding DNA: TGCGCCAGCAGCCCTCGACAGGGGGTGGCCTACAATGAGCAGTTCTTC.